The rows below give T cell receptor beta chains drawn from one sample of a study of T cells expressing NK-cell markers. Reanalyzing the 5' RACE reads, TCRdb keeps one entry per CDR3 protein, without DNA. This sample's table reports approximately 170,000 distinct CDR3 sequences. Sequencing was done on a sample of blood T cells: a sorted CD56 or NKG2C T cell subset, CD4+ or CD8+ T cells, or bulk PBMC T cells (not recorded which). These receptors came from a man aged 18-70 years in good health. Both conserved end residues are part of each CDR3.

V gene: TRBV25-1
J gene: TRBJ2-2
CDR3 protein: CASSVGGGLGGELFF

V gene: TRBV10-3
J gene: TRBJ1-5
CDR3 protein: CATGGSALRQPQHF

V gene: TRBV12-3/TRBV12-4
J gene: TRBJ2-1
CDR3 protein: CASSSGRQGGPANEQFF

V gene: TRBV2
J gene: TRBJ2-1
CDR3 protein: CASSSTKVAETYNEQFF

V gene: TRBV13
J gene: TRBJ1-2
CDR3 protein: CASSLGGEGYTF

V gene: TRBV27
J gene: TRBJ2-3
CDR3 protein: CASSYGTGVWADTQYF

V gene: TRBV5-6
J gene: TRBJ1-2
CDR3 protein: CASSLGLEGSYGYTF

V gene: TRBV7-9
J gene: TRBJ2-7
CDR3 protein: CASSPPLTYEQYF

V gene: TRBV6-1
J gene: TRBJ1-2
CDR3 protein: CASILSRVSAYGYTF

V gene: TRBV7-9
J gene: TRBJ2-5
CDR3 protein: CASSFPMDRSQETQYF

V gene: TRBV19
J gene: TRBJ1-2
CDR3 protein: CASSPGYGYTF

V gene: TRBV5-1
J gene: TRBJ2-5
CDR3 protein: CASMEERFDETQYF

V gene: TRBV28
J gene: TRBJ2-1
CDR3 protein: CASRKVDQSYNEQFF

V gene: TRBV20-1
J gene: TRBJ2-5
CDR3 protein: CSARDIAGTRAQETQYF

V gene: TRBV28
J gene: TRBJ2-5
CDR3 protein: CASSPPGTPETQYF

V gene: TRBV24-1
J gene: TRBJ1-1
CDR3 protein: CATSDLQGVGGTEAFF

V gene: TRBV6-5
J gene: TRBJ1-5
CDR3 protein: CASIRDISNQPQHF

V gene: TRBV7-9
J gene: TRBJ2-5
CDR3 protein: CASSLVGFGKETQYF

V gene: TRBV3-1
J gene: TRBJ1-5
CDR3 protein: CASSQEKFSNQPQHF

V gene: TRBV7-9
J gene: TRBJ1-1
CDR3 protein: CASQPGDTEAFF

V gene: TRBV9
J gene: TRBJ2-2
CDR3 protein: CASSVVFGGLEVGELFF

V gene: TRBV2
J gene: TRBJ1-3
CDR3 protein: CASSEFGTDSGNTIYF

V gene: TRBV11-1
J gene: TRBJ2-1
CDR3 protein: CASSLWTSGGTPYGEQFF

V gene: TRBV12-3/TRBV12-4
J gene: TRBJ2-1
CDR3 protein: CASSLWPGTSGGPYNEQFF

V gene: TRBV5-4
J gene: TRBJ2-1
CDR3 protein: CASSFPGLASYNEQFF

V gene: TRBV3-1
J gene: TRBJ1-2
CDR3 protein: CASSPWDSISGYTF

V gene: TRBV6-1
J gene: TRBJ1-1
CDR3 protein: CASSPGRGVTEAFF

V gene: TRBV20-1
J gene: TRBJ1-5
CDR3 protein: CSASAGQVSNQPQHF